This TCR beta chain emerged from a study of cytomegalovirus exposure and HLA in healthy donors. Study outcomes and limitations: Among TCR beta chains, those listed as cytomegalovirus-associated numbered some 170. Later on, a genetic analysis was performed. It linked a missense variant in DCLRE1C with V- and J-gene trimming of TCR beta.

The CDR3 is made up of 21 amino acids. V dropped 4 bases and J dropped 0; count of bases not matched to a gene: 18. Germline values: CDR1 SGHRS, CDR2 YFSETQ. For this clone: Its cognate antigen is unknown.

Primers included in the PCR were 60 Vbeta and 13 Jbeta primers. Method: immunoSEQ multiplex PCR; TCRdb's copy keeps in-frame clones and lacks some. This sample's clone table lists roughly 50,000 clones. The chain combines TRBV5-1 with TRBJ2-3; TRBD2 agrees at 12 bases. This TCR derives from a woman aged 40-49 years in good health and CMV-seronegative. Sample: PBMCs. In nucleotides, the CDR3 is TGCGCCAGCAGCGCGAGTCCACTAGCGGGAGGTGTAGAGGGGAGCACAGATACGCAGTATTTT. Translated: CASSASPLAGGVEGSTDTQYF.